This TCR beta chain was identified during a study of cytomegalovirus exposure and HLA in healthy donors. Overall study context: Of approximately 400 genotyped donors, approximately 84% clustered with self-reported Caucasian donors. Study-level points and caveats: Researchers counted around 150 TCR beta chains as cytomegalovirus-associated.

The CDR3 has 14 amino acids. Germline values: CDR1 SGHNT, CDR2 YYREEE (reference sequence). The PCR employed 60 Vbeta primers together with 13 Jbeta primers. Libraries were prepared by immunoSEQ multiplex PCR; TCRdb keeps only in-frame clonotypes and omits some of them. The sample lists 90,000 to 130,000 clones; approximately 82% were seen once. A note on this clone: What it binds is not known.

Source material: PBMCs. The TCR comes from a young man in good health and CMV-seropositive. V is TRBV5-4 and J is TRBJ2-5; maybe TRBD1 (7 bases). The J call may not be correct, given that the DNA end is closer to TRBJ2-7. DNA for the CDR3: TGTGCCAGCAGCTGGGGGGACAGCACCTACGAGCAGTACTTC. It encodes CASSWGDSTYEQYF.